This T cell receptor beta chain was found in a study of cytomegalovirus exposure and HLA in healthy donors. Findings and limits, study-wide: TCR beta chain V- and J-gene trimming was linked, in a later analysis, to a missense variant in DCLRE1C.

Note on this clone: What it binds is unknown.

The PCR used 60 Vbeta and 13 Jbeta primers. Clones were sequenced by immunoSEQ multiplex PCR, and TCRdb holds only the in-frame ones, with some missing. The top ten hold 3.6% of the sample, which has 100,000 to 150,000 clones, about 83% seen once. Per the germline V gene, CDR1 is MGHRA and CDR2 is YSYEKL. The V end was cut by 8 bases, the J end by 3 bases, with 8 bases between. This CDR3 is 12 amino acids long. This TCR was sampled from a woman in her forties in good health and CMV-seropositive. The V call is TRBV4-1, the J call TRBJ2-1; a weak D match, TRBD2 (6 bases). Sequencing was performed on PBMCs. In DNA, the CDR3 is TGCGCCAGCCGGACTAACTACAATGAGCAGTTCTTC. This translates into CASRTNYNEQFF.